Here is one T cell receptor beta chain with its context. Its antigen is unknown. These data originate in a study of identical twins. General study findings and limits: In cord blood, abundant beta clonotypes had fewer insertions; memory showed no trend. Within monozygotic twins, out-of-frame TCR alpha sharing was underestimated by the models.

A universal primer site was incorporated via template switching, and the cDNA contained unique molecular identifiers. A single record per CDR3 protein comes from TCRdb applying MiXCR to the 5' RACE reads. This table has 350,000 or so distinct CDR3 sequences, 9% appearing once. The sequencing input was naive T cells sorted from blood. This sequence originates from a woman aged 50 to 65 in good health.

CDR3 sequence: CSARERESSYNEQFF. CDR3 coding DNA: TGCAGTGCTAGGGAGCGGGAGAGCTCCTACAATGAGCAGTTCTTC. J is TRBJ2-1 and V is TRBV20-1, with 8 nucleotides matching TRBD2. The CDR3 has 15 residues. Looked up from germline, CDR1 is DFQATT and CDR2 is SNEGSKA (reference sequence). The V segment lost 3 bases and the J segment 0 bases; nucleotides outside the gene matches: 4.